Below, 30 T cell receptor beta chains from the same sample are listed, as sequenced in a study of vaccination effects on CD4 cells after COVID-19. At the end of approximately 10 days of culture, CD4+ T cells were isolated. The participants, recipients of two vaccine doses, got either BNT162b2 or mRNA-1273. Using immunoSEQ multiplex PCR, the repertoire was profiled, and TCRdb retains in-frame clones only, with some absent. The sample yields approximately 60,000 clones, under 85% seen once. For these TCRs, the target antigens are not known. The sequencing here drew on CD4+ T cells from PBMCs cultured without peptide, taken after COVID-19 vaccination. These receptors came from a human donor who received a COVID-19 vaccine.

The chain is built from TRBV7-2 and TRBJ2-7; D is undetermined. CDR1 is SGHTA, CDR2 FQGNSA, per germline. The CDR3 is 13 amino acids. Trimming left V 3 bases short and J 4 bases short, with 10 bases between. CDR3 sequence: CASSLKTSYEQYF. The CDR3 coding sequence is TGTGCCAGCAGCTTGAAGACCAGTTACGAGCAGTACTTC. The full variable domain, rest sourced from reference TRBV7-2 and TRBJ2-7, is GAGVSQSPSNKVTEKGKDVELRCDPISGHTALYWYRQSLGQGLEFLIYFQGNSAPDKSGLPSDRFSAERTGGSVSTLTIQRTQQEDSAVYLCASSLKTSYEQYFGPGTRLTVT.

The genes are TRBV29-1 and TRBJ1-2; D gene uncertain. V lost 4 bases and J 3 bases, leaving 12 bases between the germline ends. The CDR3 extends over 13 amino acids. The germline gives CDR1 SQVTM, CDR2 ANQGSEA. CDR3 bases: TGCAGCGTTGGGTCTCCCGGTTACTATGGCTACACCTTC. It translates to CSVGSPGYYGYTF. The full variable domain, its missing parts supplied by reference TRBV29-1 and TRBJ1-2, is SAVISQKPSRDICQRGTSLTIQCQVDSQVTMMFWYRQQPGQSLTLIATANQGSEATYESGFVIDKFPISRPNLTFSTLTVSNMSPEDSSIYLCSVGSPGYYGYTFGSGTRLTVV.

This rearrangement joins TRBV4-2 to TRBJ2-5; 7 nucleotides align to TRBD2. This CDR3 spans 17 amino acids. V lost 0 bases and J lost 5; bases outside the gene matches: 12. CDR1 is LGHNA and CDR2 is YNFKEQ in the germline V gene. CDR3 in DNA: TGTGCCAGCAGCCAAGATGGTAGGGCGGGAGCCCCCGAGACCCAGTACTTC. Translating gives CASSQDGRAGAPETQYF.

The chain links TRBV14 to TRBJ2-3; possible D gene TRBD1, 5 bases. V dropped 3 bases and J dropped 0 bases, with 13 bases sitting between them. CDR1 SGHDN and CDR2 FVKESK come from the germline V gene. The CDR3 consists of 16 residues. The CDR3 DNA reads as TGTGCCAGCAGCCAGGTTGGGGCGCGCAGCACAGATACGCAGTATTTT. Translation gives CASSQVGARSTDTQYF.

The gene calls are TRBV7-6 and TRBJ2-5; 7 nucleotides match TRBD2. The CDR3 sequence is 16 residues long. V lost 1 base and J lost 5; bases outside the gene matches: 10. Per germline, CDR1 SGHVS and CDR2 FNYEAQ. The CDR3 DNA reads TGTGCCAGCAGCTTAGGGAGCCAACTAGCGATGGAGACCCAGTACTTC. It is translated as CASSLGSQLAMETQYF.

V and J are TRBV18 and TRBJ1-4; D possibly corresponds to TRBD1 (5 bases). With 3 bases removed from V and 14 bases from J, the gap between germline ends came to 19 bases. This CDR3 has 14 residues. CDR1 KGHSH and CDR2 LQKENI come from the germline V gene. CDR3 DNA sequence: TGTGCCAGCTCACCGAACTTTGGGCAGGGTACTCTGTTTTTT. It encodes CASSPNFGQGTLFF.

The V gene is TRBV5-6, the J gene TRBJ1-2, with D perhaps TRBD1 (5 bases). The CDR3 contains 14 residues. The V gene's germline CDR1 is SGHDT and CDR2 YYEEEE. The V and J ends lost 3 bases and 7 bases respectively, with 16 bases between them. CDR3 in amino acids: CASSSGSGVGGYTF. CDR3 bases: TGTGCCAGCAGCTCAGGTTCGGGGGTCGGTGGCTACACCTTC.

The chain combines TRBV3-1 (or the pseudogene TRBV3-2) with TRBJ1-1; a weak D match, TRBD1 (5 bases). The CDR3 has 15 amino acids. V was pared by 5 bases and J by 0 bases, with 13 bases between. CDR1 is LGHDT and CDR2 is YNNKEL in the germline V gene (reference sequence). CDR3: CASSFPGRVNTEAFF. The CDR3 DNA reads TGTGCCAGCAGCTTCCCGGGACGGGTGAACACTGAAGCTTTCTTT.

This clone was detected only a few times. This sequence joins TRBV12-5 and TRBJ2-2; 10 positions agree with TRBD2. CDR3 length: 16 residues. V gave up 5 bases and J gave up 1 base; unmatched junction bases: 4. CDR1 and CDR2 from the germline V gene are LGHNT and FRNRAP. The CDR3 DNA sequence: TGTGCTAGTGGTATAAGCGGGGGGGTGAACACCGGGGAGCTGTTTTTT. This codes for CASGISGGVNTGELFF.

The chain combines TRBV6-5 with TRBJ2-7; a possible D gene is TRBD2 (7 bases). Germline assignment: CDR1 MNHEY and CDR2 SVGAGI. Trimming shortened V by 6 bases and J by 2 bases, and 17 bases separated the two germline ends. The CDR3 covers 15 residues. CDR3 protein: CASRTPGGRAYEQYF. CDR3 sequence (DNA): TGTGCCAGCAGGACCCCCGGGGGGCGGGCCTACGAGCAGTACTTC.

This clone was seen only once. The chain employs TRBV12-3 or TRBV12-4 and TRBJ1-6; D call uncertain. Trimming pared 3 bases from V and 6 bases from J, leaving 3 bases between. This CDR3 spans 12 amino acids. The CDR3 loop is CASSFTNSPLHF. The CDR3 DNA reads TGTGCCAGCAGTTTCACTAATTCACCCCTCCACTTT.

This clone has a handful of counts. The rearrangement links TRBV25-1 to TRBJ2-7; TRBD2 matches at 10 bases. V dropped 5 bases and J dropped 9; count of bases not matched to a gene: 10. The CDR3 spans 14 residues. Germline CDR1 reads MGHDK; CDR2 reads SYGVNS. The DNA of the CDR3 is TGTGCCAGCAGTCATTCTACTAGCGGGGCGGCGCAGTACTTC. Translation gives CASSHSTSGAAQYF.

The chain joins TRBV28 to TRBJ1-1; TRBD1 is a possible D gene (6 bases). Between the trimmed V and J ends, which lost 4 bases and 4 bases, there was a span of 13 bases. This CDR3 is 14 amino acids long. Germline V lookup: CDR1 MDHEN, CDR2 SYDVKM. CDR3 nucleotides: TGTGCCAGCAGTTCAAGACCAGGGGCCACTGAAGCTTTCTTT. This codes for CASSSRPGATEAFF.

This chain uses TRBV5-1 with TRBJ1-1; tentative D call: TRBD1 (5 bases). Trimming removed 5 bases at V and 1 base at J, with 12 bases between. Looked up from germline, CDR1 is SGHRS and CDR2 is YFSETQ. The CDR3 covers 14 residues. The DNA of the CDR3 is TGCGCCAGCAGGGGGGATAACACGAACACTGAAGCTTTCTTT. It yields the protein CASRGDNTNTEAFF. Full variable domain (missing parts from reference TRBV5-1 and TRBJ1-1): KAGVTQTPRYLIKTRGQQVTLSCSPISGHRSVSWYQQTPGQGLQFLFEYFSETQRNKGNFPGRFSGRQFSNSRSEMNVSTLELGDSALYLCASRGDNTNTEAFFGQGTRLTVV.

V gene TRBV19 combines with J gene TRBJ1-3, with D unclear. The CDR3 runs to 16 residues. V lost 7 bases, J lost 0 bases, and 16 bases lay in between. CDR1 is LNHDA and CDR2 is SQIVND in the germline V gene (reference sequence). CDR3 sequence: CASTADPYVSGNTIYF. CDR3 DNA sequence: TGTGCCAGTACCGCGGACCCTTACGTCTCTGGAAACACCATATATTTT.

This sequence joins TRBV28 and TRBJ1-2; D possibly corresponds to TRBD1 (5 bases). CDR3 length equals 13 residues. Germline V gene data show CDR1 as MDHEN and CDR2 as SYDVKM. Between the trimmed V and J ends, which lost 7 bases and 3 bases, there was a span of 12 bases. CDR3 loop: CASNRGRDYGYTF. DNA for the CDR3: TGTGCCAGCAACCGCGGCAGGGACTATGGCTACACCTTC.

This chain uses TRBV5-1 with TRBJ1-1; unclear D gene. This CDR3 region has 13 residues. V shed 4 bases and J shed 4 bases, with 11 bases lying between them. CDR1 and CDR2 from the germline V gene are SGHRS and YFSETQ. CDR3: CASSVSPGTEAFF. For the CDR3, the DNA is TGCGCCAGCAGCGTCTCTCCTGGCACTGAAGCTTTCTTT.

The rearrangement uses TRBV12-5 and TRBJ1-5; 8 bases align to TRBD1. V lost 2 bases, J lost 0 bases, and 12 bases stayed unmatched. CDR3 length: 19 amino acids. Germline V gives CDR1 LGHNT, CDR2 FRNRAP. The CDR3 DNA reads as TGTGCTAGTGGTTTGACTCCAGGGGGCATCCTTTATAGCAATCAGCCCCAGCATTTT. Its translation: CASGLTPGGILYSNQPQHF.

J is TRBJ1-1 and V is TRBV6-5; D call uncertain. Germline V gene sequence: CDR1 MNHEY, CDR2 SVGAGI. The CDR3 length is 14 residues. Trimming cost V 6 bases and J 0 bases, with 11 bases left between them. In nucleotides, the CDR3 is TGTGCCAGCAGGGAGGGAGCTATGAACACTGAAGCTTTCTTT. Translating gives CASREGAMNTEAFF.

The chain uses TRBV2 and TRBJ2-7; 9 bases agree with TRBD2. The germline V gene has CDR1 SNHLY and CDR2 FYNNEI. V lost 5 bases, J lost 6 bases, and 8 bases stayed unmatched. CDR3 length equals 14 residues. In nucleotides, the CDR3 is TGTGCCAGCAGTCGGGGCGGGAGGGCCTCCGAGCAGTACTTC. Amino acid sequence: CASSRGGRASEQYF.

This clone came up once. The gene calls are TRBV27 and TRBJ2-2; possibly TRBD1 or TRBD2 for D (5 bases each). CDR1 and CDR2 from the germline V gene are MNHEY and SMNVEV (reference sequence). CDR3 length: 13 residues. V lost 2 bases to trimming and J lost 5 bases, with 6 bases between them. The DNA of the CDR3 is TGTGCCAGCAGTTTAGAGGGGACCGGGGAGCTGTTTTTT. The encoded protein is CASSLEGTGELFF.

This clone was counted only a few times. This chain joins TRBV19 and TRBJ1-1; possible D gene TRBD1, 6 bases. This CDR3 has 13 amino acids. Trimming cost V 5 bases and J 10 bases, with 17 bases left between them. Germline CDR1 LNHDA, CDR2 SQIVND (reference sequence). CDR3: CASSGETGSGAFF. CDR3 in DNA: TGTGCCAGTAGTGGTGAGACAGGCTCGGGAGCTTTCTTT. The complete variable domain, with remaining parts taken from reference TRBV19 and TRBJ1-1, reads DGGITQSPKYLFRKEGQNVTLSCEQNLNHDAMYWYRQDPGQGLRLIYYSQIVNDFQKGDIAEGYSVSREKKESFPLTVTSAQKNPTAFYLCASSGETGSGAFFGQGTRLTVV.

The rearrangement uses TRBV12-5 and TRBJ2-5; D is unclear. V was shortened by 2 bases and J by 4 bases, with 5 bases between the two germline ends. The germline gives CDR1 LGHNT, CDR2 FRNRAP. This CDR3 region has 12 residues. The CDR3 DNA reads as TGTGCTAGTGGTTTGTTTTCAGAGACCCAGTACTTC. Translated, it gives CASGLFSETQYF.

The V gene is TRBV4-1, the J gene TRBJ2-7, with 7 bases matching TRBD1. This CDR3 contains 14 residues. The V segment lost 2 bases and the J segment 0 bases; nucleotides outside the gene matches: 1. Germline lookup yields CDR1 MGHRA and CDR2 YSYEKL. The CDR3 region has the DNA TGCGCCAGCAGCCAACCAGGGGGCTCCTACGAGCAGTACTTC. Encoded protein: CASSQPGGSYEQYF.

The chain recombines TRBV9 with TRBJ2-1, with D uncertain. Germline V lookup: CDR1 SGDLS, CDR2 YYNGEE. The CDR3 extends over 15 amino acids. V was cut by 0 bases and J by 2 bases, with 9 bases left in between. The CDR3 region has the DNA TGTGCCAGCAGCGTAGCAGAGGCGACCTACAATGAGCAGTTCTTC. Translation gives CASSVAEATYNEQFF.

The chain links TRBV18 to TRBJ1-4, with D uncertain. This CDR3 comprises 14 residues. CDR1 and CDR2 (germline): KGHSH, LQKENI. Trimming took 3 bases from V and 12 from J, leaving 17 bases between them. The CDR3, as DNA: TGTGCCAGCTCACCTTTGGCAGTCTATGGGGAACTGTTTTTT. Encoded protein: CASSPLAVYGELFF.

The rearrangement links TRBV2 to TRBJ2-2; D not resolved. Germline CDR1 and CDR2: SNHLY and FYNNEI. The CDR3 spans 13 residues. With 9 bases removed from V and 1 base from J, the gap between germline ends came to 9 bases. CDR3: CASRALNTGELFF. The CDR3 DNA is TGTGCCAGTCGAGCGTTGAACACCGGGGAGCTGTTTTTT.

This clone was seen a few times. The rearrangement links TRBV30 to TRBJ2-7, with 7 bases lining up with TRBD2. The CDR3 runs to 14 residues. Germline V lookup: CDR1 GTSNPN, CDR2 SVGIG (reference sequence). V trimming: 3 bases; J trimming: 2 bases; junction bases outside the gene matches: 7. CDR3: CAWRRASGAYEQYF. Here the CDR3 DNA reads TGTGCCTGGAGAAGGGCTAGCGGAGCCTACGAGCAGTACTTC.

The chain employs TRBV14 and TRBJ2-3; the D gene is possibly TRBD2 (5 bases). CDR1 SGHDN and CDR2 FVKESK come from the germline V gene. This CDR3 has 17 amino acids. Between the trimmed V and J ends, which lost 4 bases and 1 base, there was a span of 18 bases. CDR3 in amino acids: CASSRALGRGGTDTQYF. The CDR3 coding sequence is TGTGCCAGCAGCCGGGCCCTCGGCCGGGGAGGCACAGATACGCAGTATTTT.

The V gene is TRBV6-6, the J gene TRBJ1-3, with unresolved D. The CDR3 runs 15 residues. Germline V lookup: CDR1 MNHNY, CDR2 SVGAGI (reference sequence). V was cut by 5 bases and J by 0 bases, with 11 bases left in between. The CDR3 sequence: CASSDGPRSGNTIYF. The CDR3 bases are TGTGCCAGCAGTGACGGACCGCGCTCTGGAAACACCATATATTTT.